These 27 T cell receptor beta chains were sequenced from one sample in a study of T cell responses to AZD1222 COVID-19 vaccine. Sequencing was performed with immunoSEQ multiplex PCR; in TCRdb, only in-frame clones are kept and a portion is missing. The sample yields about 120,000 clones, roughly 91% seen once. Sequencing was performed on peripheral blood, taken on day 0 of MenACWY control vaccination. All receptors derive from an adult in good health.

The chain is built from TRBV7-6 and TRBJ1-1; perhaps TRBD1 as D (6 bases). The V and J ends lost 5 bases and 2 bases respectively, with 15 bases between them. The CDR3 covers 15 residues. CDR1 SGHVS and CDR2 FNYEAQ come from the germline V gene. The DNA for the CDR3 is TGTGCCAGCAGCACCCTGGGGGGCATTAACACTGAAGCTTTCTTT. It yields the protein CASSTLGGINTEAFF.

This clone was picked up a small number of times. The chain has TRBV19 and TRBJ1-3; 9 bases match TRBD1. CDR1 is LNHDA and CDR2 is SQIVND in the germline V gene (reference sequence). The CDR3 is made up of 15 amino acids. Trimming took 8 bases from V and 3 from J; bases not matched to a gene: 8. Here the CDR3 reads CASEGQGMIGNTIYF. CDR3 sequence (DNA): TGTGCCAGTGAGGGACAGGGAATGATTGGAAACACCATATATTTT.

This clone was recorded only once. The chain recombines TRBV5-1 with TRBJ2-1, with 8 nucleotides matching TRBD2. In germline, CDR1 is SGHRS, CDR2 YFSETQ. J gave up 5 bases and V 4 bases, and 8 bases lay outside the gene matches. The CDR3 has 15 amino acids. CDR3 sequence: CASSASGRDDNEQFF. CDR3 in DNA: TGCGCCAGCAGCGCCAGCGGGAGAGATGACAATGAGCAGTTCTTC.

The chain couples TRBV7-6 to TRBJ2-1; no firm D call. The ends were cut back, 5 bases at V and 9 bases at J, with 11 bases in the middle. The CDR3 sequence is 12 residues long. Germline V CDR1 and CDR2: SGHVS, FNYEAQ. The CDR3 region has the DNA TGTGCCAGCAGCCATGGATGGTCTGAGCAGTTCTTC. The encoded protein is CASSHGWSEQFF.

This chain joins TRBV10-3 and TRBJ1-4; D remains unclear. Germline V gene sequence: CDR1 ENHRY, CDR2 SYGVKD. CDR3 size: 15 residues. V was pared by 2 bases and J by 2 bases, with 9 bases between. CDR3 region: CAISERITTNEKLFF. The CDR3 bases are TGTGCCATCAGTGAGAGGATCACGACTAATGAAAAACTGTTTTTT.

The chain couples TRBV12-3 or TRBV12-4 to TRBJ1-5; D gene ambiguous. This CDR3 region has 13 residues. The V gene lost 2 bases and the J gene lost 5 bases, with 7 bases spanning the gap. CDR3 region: CASSLRRDQPQHF. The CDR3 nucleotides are TGTGCCAGCAGTTTACGCCGCGATCAGCCCCAGCATTTT.

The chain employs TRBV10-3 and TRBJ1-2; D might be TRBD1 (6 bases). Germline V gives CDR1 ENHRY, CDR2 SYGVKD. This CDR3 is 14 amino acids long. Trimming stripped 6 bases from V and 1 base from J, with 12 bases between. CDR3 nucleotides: TGTGCCATCAGCGAGGACAGAAATAACTATGGCTACACCTTC. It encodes CAISEDRNNYGYTF.

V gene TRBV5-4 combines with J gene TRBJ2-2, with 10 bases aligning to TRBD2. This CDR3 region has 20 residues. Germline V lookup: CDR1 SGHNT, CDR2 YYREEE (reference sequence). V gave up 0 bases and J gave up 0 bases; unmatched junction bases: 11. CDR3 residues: CASSLEVLAGDSANTGELFF. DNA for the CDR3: TGTGCCAGCAGCTTGGAAGTGCTAGCGGGAGACTCCGCGAACACCGGGGAGCTGTTTTTT.

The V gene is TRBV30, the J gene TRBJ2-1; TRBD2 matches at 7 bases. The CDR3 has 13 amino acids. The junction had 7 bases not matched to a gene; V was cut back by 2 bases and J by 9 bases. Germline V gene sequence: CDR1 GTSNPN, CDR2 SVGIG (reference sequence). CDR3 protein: CAWSRDGGFEQFF. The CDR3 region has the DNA TGTGCCTGGAGTCGGGACGGGGGGTTTGAGCAGTTCTTC.

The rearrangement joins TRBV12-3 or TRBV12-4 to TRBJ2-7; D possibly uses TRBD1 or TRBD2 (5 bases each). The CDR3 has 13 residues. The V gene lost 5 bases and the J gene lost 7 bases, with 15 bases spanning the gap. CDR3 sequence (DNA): TGTGCCAGCAGTGAGGGACCTGTGCGGGAGCAGTACTTC. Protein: CASSEGPVREQYF.

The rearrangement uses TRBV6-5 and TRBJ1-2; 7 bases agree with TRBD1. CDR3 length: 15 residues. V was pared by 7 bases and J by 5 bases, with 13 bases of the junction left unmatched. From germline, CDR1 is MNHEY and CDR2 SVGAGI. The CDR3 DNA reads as TGTGCCAGCACCCCAGGGGGGGCCCTTATTTATGGCTACACCTTC. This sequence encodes CASTPGGALIYGYTF.

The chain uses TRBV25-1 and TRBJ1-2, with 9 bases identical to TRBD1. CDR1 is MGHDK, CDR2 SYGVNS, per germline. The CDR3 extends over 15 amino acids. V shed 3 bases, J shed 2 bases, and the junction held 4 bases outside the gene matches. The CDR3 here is CASSDPTGGNYGYTF. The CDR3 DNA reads TGTGCCAGCAGTGACCCAACAGGGGGCAACTATGGCTACACCTTC.

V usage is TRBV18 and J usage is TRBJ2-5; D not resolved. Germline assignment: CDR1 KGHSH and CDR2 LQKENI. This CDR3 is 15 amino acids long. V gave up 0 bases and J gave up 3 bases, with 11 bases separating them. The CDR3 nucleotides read TGTGCCAGCTCACCACCAGGGTTTTTTGAAGAGACCCAGTACTTC. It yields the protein CASSPPGFFEETQYF. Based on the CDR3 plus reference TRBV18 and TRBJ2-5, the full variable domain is NAGVMQNPRHLVRRRGQEARLRCSPMKGHSHVYWYRQLPEEGLKFMVYLQKENIIDESGMPKERFSAEFPKEGPSILRIQQVVRGDSAAYFCASSPPGFFEETQYFGPGTRLLVL.

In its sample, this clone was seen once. This CDR3 is CASTGGLNPGNIQYF. CDR3 sequence (DNA): TGTGCCAGCACCGGGGGCCTCAACCCCGGAAACATTCAGTACTTC. The V and J genes are TRBV11-2 and TRBJ2-4; either TRBD1 or TRBD2 may supply D (6 bases each). V was trimmed by 7 bases and J by 6 bases, leaving 19 bases between them. CDR1 is SGHAT and CDR2 is FQNNGV in the germline V gene. This CDR3 region has 15 residues.

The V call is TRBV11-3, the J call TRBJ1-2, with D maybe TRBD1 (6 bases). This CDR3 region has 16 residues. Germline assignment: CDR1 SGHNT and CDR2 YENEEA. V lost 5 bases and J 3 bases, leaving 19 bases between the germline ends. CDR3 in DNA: TGTGCCAGCAGCAAAAAGGGGGGCTGGGGATACTATGGCTACACCTTC. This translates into CASSKKGGWGYYGYTF.

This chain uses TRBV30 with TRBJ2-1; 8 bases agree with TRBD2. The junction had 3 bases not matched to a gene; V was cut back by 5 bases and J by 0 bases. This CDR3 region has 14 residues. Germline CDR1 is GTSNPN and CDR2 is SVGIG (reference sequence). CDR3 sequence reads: CAWAGTSSYNEQFF. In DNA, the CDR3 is TGTGCCTGGGCAGGGACTAGCTCCTACAATGAGCAGTTCTTC.

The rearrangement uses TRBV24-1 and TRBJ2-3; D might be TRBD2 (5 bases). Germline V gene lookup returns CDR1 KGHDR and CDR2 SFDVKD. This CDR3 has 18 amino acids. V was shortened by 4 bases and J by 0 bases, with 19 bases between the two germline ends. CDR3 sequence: CATSDWEGIGDSTDTQYF. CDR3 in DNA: TGTGCCACCAGTGACTGGGAAGGTATCGGGGATAGCACAGATACGCAGTATTTT.

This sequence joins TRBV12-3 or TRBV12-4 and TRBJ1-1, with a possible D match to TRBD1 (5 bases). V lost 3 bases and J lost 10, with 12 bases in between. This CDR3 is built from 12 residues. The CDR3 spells CASSFPGQGAFF. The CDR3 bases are TGTGCCAGCAGTTTTCCGGGGCAGGGAGCTTTCTTT.

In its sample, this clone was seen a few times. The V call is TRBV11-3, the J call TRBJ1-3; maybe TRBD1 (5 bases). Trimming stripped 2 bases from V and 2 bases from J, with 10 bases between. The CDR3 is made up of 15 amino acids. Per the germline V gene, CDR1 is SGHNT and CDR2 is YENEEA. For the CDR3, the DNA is TGTGCCAGCAGCTTAACAACAGGCGCTGGAAACACCATATATTTT. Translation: CASSLTTGAGNTIYF. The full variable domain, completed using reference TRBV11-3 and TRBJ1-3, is EAGVVQSPRYKIIEKKQPVAFWCNPISGHNTLYWYLQNLGQGPELLIRYENEEAVDDSQLPKDRFSAERLKGVDSTLKIQPAELGDSAVYLCASSLTTGAGNTIYFGEGSWLTVV.

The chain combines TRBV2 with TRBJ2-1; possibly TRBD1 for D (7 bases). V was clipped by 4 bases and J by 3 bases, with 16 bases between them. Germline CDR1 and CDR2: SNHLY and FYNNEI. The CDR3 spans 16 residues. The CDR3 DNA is TGTGCCAGCAGTGCCGACAGGGCTAGCGTCTACAATGAGCAGTTCTTC. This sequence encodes CASSADRASVYNEQFF. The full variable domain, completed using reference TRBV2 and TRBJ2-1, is EPEVTQTPSHQVTQMGQEVILRCVPISNHLYFYWYRQILGQKVEFLVSFYNNEISEKSEIFDDQFSVERPDGSNFTLKIRSTKLEDSAMYFCASSADRASVYNEQFFGPGTRLTVL.

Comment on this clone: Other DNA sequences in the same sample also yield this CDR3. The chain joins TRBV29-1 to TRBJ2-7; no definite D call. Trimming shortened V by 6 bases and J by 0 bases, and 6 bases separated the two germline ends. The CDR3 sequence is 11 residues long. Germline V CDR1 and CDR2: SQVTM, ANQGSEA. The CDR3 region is CSVGSSYEQYF. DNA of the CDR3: TGCAGCGTCGGATCCTCCTACGAGCAGTACTTC.

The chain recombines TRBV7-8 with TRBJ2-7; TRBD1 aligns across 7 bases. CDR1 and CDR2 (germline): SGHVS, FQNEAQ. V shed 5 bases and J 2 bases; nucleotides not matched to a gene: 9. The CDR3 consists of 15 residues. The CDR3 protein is CASSVGQATTYEQYF. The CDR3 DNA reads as TGTGCCAGCAGCGTTGGACAGGCCACCACCTACGAGCAGTACTTC.

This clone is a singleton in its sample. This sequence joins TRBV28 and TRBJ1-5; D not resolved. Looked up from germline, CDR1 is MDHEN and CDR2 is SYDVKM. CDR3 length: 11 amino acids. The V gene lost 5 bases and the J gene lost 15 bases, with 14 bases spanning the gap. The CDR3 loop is CASSPDVGRHF. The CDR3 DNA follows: TGTGCCAGCAGTCCGGACGTCGGTCGGCATTTT.

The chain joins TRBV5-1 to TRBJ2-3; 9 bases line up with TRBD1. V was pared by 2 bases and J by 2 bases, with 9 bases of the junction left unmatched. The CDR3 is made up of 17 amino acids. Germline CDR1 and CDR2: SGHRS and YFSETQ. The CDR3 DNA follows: TGCGCCAGCAGCTTCGGGACCGGGACAGGGTCCACAGATACGCAGTATTTT. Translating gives CASSFGTGTGSTDTQYF.

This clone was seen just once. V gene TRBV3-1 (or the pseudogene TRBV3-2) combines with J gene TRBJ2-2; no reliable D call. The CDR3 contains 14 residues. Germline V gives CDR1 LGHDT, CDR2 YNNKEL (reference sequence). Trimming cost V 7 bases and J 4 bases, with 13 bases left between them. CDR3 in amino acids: CASIGRQSTGELFF. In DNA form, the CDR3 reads TGTGCCAGCATAGGGCGGCAGAGCACCGGGGAGCTGTTTTTT.

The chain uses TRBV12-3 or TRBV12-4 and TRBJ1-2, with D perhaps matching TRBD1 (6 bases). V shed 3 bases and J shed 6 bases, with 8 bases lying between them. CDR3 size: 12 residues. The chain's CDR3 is CASSFQGNGYTF. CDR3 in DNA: TGTGCCAGCAGTTTCCAGGGGAATGGCTACACCTTC.

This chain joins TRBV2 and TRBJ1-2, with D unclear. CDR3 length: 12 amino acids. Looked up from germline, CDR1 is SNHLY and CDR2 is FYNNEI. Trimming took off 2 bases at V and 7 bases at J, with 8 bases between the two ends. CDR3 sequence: CASSENALGYTF. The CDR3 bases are TGTGCCAGCAGTGAAAATGCTCTTGGCTACACCTTC.